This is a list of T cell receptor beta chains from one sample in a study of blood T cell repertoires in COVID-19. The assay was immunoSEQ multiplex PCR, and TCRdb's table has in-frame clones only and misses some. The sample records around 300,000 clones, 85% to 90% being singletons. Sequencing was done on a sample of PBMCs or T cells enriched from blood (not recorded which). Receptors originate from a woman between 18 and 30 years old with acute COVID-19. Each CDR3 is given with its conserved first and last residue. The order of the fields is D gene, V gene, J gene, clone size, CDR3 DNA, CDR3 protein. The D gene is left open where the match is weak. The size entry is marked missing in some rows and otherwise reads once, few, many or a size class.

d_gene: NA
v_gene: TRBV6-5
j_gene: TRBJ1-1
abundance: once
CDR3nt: TGTGCCAGCAGTTCCCGTGAGGGCACTGAAGCTTTCTTT
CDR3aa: CASSSREGTEAFF

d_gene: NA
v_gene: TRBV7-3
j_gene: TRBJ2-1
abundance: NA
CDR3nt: TGTGCCAGCAGCCATGACAGACAGGAGCAGTTCTTC
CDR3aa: CASSHDRQEQFF

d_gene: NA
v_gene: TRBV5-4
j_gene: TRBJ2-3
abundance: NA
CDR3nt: TGTGCCAGCAGCTTGGCAGGAATAATGGATACGCAGTATTTT
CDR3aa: CASSLAGIMDTQYF

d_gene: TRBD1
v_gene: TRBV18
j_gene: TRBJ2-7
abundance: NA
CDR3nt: TGTGCCAGCTCTCCAACAGGGGGGATGAACGAGCAGTACTTC
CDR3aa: CASSPTGGMNEQYF

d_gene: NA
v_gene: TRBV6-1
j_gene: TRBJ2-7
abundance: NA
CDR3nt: TGTGCCAGCAGTGGAGGGGGTAGGAGGTTTACCTACGAGCAGTACTTC
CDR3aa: CASSGGGRRFTYEQYF

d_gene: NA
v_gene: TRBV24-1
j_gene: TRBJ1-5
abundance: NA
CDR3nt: TGTGCCACCAGTGATTTAACGGAGAATCAGCCCCAGCATTTT
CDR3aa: CATSDLTENQPQHF

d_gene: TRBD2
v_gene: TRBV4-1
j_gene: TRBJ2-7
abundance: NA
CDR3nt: TGCGCCAGCAGCCAAGTCCTAGCGGAACTCTACGAGCAGTACTTC
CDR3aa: CASSQVLAELYEQYF

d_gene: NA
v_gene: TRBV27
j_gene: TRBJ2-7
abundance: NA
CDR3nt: TGTGCCAGCAGTCGGGGCTACGAGCAGTACTTC
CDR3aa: CASSRGYEQYF

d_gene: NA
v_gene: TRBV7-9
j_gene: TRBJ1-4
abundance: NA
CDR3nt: TGTGCCAGCAGCTTGGGGTTTGGAGGTGGCACAACTAATGAAAAACTGTTTTTT
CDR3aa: CASSLGFGGGTTNEKLFF

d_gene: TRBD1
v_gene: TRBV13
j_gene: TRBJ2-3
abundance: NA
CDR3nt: TGTGCCAGCAGCAACGGACAGGGGCTTTCCACAGATACGCAGTATTTT
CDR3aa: CASSNGQGLSTDTQYF

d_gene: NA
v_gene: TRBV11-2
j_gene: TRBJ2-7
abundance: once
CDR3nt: TGTGCCAGCAGCTCTTTCGTGAGCGTCTCCTACGAGCAGTACTTC
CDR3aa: CASSSFVSVSYEQYF

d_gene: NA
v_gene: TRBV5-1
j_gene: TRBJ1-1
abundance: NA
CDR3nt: TGCGCCAGCAGCTTTTCCGGTGACACTGAAGCTTTCTTT
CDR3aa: CASSFSGDTEAFF

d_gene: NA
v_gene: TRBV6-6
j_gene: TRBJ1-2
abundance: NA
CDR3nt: TGTGCCAGCAGTTACAGGCGGAGCACCCTTAACTATGGCTACACCTTC
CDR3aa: CASSYRRSTLNYGYTF

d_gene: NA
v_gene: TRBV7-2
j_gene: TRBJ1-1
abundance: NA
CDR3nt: TGTGCCAGCAGTTGGGGGGAAACACAACTCTTTAACACTGAAGCTTTCTTT
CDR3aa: CASSWGETQLFNTEAFF

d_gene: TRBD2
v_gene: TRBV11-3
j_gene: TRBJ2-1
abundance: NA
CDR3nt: TGTGCCAGCAGCACCGGGACTAGCGGGAGCACGCAGTTCTTC
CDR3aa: CASSTGTSGSTQFF

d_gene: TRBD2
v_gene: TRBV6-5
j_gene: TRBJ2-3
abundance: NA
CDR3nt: TGTGGAAGCGGGAGGGCCCTAGGCACAGATACGCAGTATTTT
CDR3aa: CGSGRALGTDTQYF

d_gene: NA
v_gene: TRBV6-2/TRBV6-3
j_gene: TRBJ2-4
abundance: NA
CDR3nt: TGTGCCAGCAGCCCAACCCCAGGGAAACTAGCCAAAAACATTCAGTACTTC
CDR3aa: CASSPTPGKLAKNIQYF

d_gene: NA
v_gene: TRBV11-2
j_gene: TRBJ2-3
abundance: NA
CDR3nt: TGTGCCAGCAGCTTAAGTCGAGGAGATACGCAGTATTTT
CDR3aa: CASSLSRGDTQYF

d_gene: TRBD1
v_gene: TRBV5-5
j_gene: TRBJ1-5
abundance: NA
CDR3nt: TGTGCCAGCAGCCCCGCCGGGACAGGGCATCAGCCCCAGCATTTT
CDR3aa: CASSPAGTGHQPQHF

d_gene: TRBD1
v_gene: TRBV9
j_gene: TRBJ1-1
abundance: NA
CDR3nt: TGTGCCAGCAGCCCCGGGGCAGGGGGCGGCACTGAAGCTTTCTTT
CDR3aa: CASSPGAGGGTEAFF

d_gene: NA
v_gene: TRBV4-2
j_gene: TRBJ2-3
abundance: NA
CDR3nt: TGTGCCAGCAGCCAATTTGGGCTAGCCTCGAGGTTGGGCACAGATACGCAGTATTTT
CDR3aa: CASSQFGLASRLGTDTQYF

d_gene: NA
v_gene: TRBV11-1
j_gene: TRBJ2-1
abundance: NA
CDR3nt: TGTGCCAGCAGTCCTAGGCCTTCCTACAATGAGCAGTTCTTC
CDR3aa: CASSPRPSYNEQFF

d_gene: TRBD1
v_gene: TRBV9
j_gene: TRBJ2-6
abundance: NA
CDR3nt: TGTGCCAGCAGCGGACCCCAGGGGGCGCAGGGGGCCAACGTCCTGACTTTC
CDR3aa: CASSGPQGAQGANVLTF

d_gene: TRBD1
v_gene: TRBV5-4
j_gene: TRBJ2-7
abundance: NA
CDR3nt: TGTGCCAGCAGCGGTACAGGGGCCTCCTACGAGCAGTACTTC
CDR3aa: CASSGTGASYEQYF

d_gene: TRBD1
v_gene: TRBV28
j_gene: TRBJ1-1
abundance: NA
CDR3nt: TGTGCCAGCAGTTTGTCGACAGGGGGCACTGAAGCTTTCTTT
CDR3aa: CASSLSTGGTEAFF

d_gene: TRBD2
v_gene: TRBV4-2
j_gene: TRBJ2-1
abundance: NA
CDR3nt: TGTGCCAGCAGCCAAGAGAGTCTAGCGGGAAGGAATGAGCAGTTCTTC
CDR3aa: CASSQESLAGRNEQFF

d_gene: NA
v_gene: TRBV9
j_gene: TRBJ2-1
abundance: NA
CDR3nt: TGTGCCAGCAGCGTCGACGGCGGGGCTTGGAATGAGCAGTTCTTC
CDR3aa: CASSVDGGAWNEQFF

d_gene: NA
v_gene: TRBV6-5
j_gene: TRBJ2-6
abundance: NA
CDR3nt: TGTGCCAGCAGGAGCATGGGGGCCGGGGCCAACGTCCTGACTTTC
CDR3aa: CASRSMGAGANVLTF

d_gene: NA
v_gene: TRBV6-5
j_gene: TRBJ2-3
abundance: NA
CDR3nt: TGTGCCAGCAGTAGGGACTCAACCACAGATACGCAGTATTTT
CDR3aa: CASSRDSTTDTQYF

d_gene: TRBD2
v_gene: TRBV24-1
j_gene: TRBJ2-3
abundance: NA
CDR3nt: TGTGCCACCAGTGATTTCACTAGCGGGAGGGCCGATACGCAGTATTTT
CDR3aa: CATSDFTSGRADTQYF

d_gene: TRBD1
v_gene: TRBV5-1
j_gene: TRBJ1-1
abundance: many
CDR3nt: TGCGCCAGCAGCAAAGGGGACAGCATGAACACTGAAGCTTTCTTT
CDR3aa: CASSKGDSMNTEAFF

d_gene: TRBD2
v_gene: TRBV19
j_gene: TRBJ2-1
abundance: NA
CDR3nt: TGTGCCAGTAGTATAAGGCCTAGCGGGAGTATGAGCAATGAGCAGTTCTTC
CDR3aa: CASSIRPSGSMSNEQFF

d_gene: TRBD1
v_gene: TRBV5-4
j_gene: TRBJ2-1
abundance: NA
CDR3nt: TGTGCCAGCAGCCCGGGACAGGGATGGGGTGGTGAGCAGTTCTTC
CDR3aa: CASSPGQGWGGEQFF

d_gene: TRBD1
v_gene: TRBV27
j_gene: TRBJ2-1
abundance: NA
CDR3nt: TGTGCCAGCAGTTTATTGCCGGGACAGGGGGCGCGGGAGCAGTTCTTC
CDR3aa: CASSLLPGQGAREQFF

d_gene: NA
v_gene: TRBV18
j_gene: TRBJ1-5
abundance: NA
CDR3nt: TGTGCCAGCTCACCCACGAGGACAGAGGCCATTGGGAATCAGCCCCAGCATTTT
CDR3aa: CASSPTRTEAIGNQPQHF

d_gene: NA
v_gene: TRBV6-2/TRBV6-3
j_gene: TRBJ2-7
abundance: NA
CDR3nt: TGTGCCAGCAGTTCTAAGCGTGAGCAGTACTTC
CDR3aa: CASSSKREQYF

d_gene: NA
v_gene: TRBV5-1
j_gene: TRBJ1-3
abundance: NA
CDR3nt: TGCGCCAGCAGCTTAGGAGGGGTAAACTCTGGAAACACCATATATTTT
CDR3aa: CASSLGGVNSGNTIYF

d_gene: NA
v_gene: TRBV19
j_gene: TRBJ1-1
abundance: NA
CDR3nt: TGTGCCAGTAGGCCTAGGGGGATCACTGAAGCTTTCTTT
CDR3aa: CASRPRGITEAFF

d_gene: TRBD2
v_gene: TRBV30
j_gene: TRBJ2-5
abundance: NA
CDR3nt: TGTGCCTGGAAACTGCGGCGGCTAGCGGGAGGGCGAGCTAAAGAGACCCAGTACTTC
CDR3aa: CAWKLRRLAGGRAKETQYF

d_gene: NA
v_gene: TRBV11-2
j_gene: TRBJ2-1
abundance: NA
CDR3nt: TGTGCCAGCAGCTTACTTGGTGGCCATGAGCAGTTCTTC
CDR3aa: CASSLLGGHEQFF

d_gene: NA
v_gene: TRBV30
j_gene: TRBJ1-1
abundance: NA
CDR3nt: TGTGCCTGGAGTGGTTCCCCAGGGATTATAACTGAAGCTTTCTTT
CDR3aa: CAWSGSPGIITEAFF

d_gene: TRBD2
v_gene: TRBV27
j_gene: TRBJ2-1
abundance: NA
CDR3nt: TGTGCCAGCAGTTCCTCCCATATAGCGGGAGTGCATGGTGAGCAGTTCTTC
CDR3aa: CASSSSHIAGVHGEQFF

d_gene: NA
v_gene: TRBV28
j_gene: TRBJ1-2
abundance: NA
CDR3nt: TGTGCCAGCAGTTTTAGGAAAGGGGGATTTGGCTACACCTTC
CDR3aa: CASSFRKGGFGYTF

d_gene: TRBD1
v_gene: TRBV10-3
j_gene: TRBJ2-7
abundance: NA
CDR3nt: TGTGCCATCAGTGGCCGGGACAGGACCTACGAGCAGTACTTC
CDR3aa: CAISGRDRTYEQYF

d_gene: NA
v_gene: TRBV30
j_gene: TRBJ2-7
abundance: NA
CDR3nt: TGTGCCTGGGGGAGGGACAGCAATACCTACGAGCAGTACTTC
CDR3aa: CAWGRDSNTYEQYF

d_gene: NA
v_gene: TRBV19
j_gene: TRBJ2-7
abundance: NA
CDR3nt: TGTGCCAGTAGTCCCCGTTCTCCGGACGAGCAGTACTTC
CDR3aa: CASSPRSPDEQYF

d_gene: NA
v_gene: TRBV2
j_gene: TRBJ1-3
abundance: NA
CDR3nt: TGTGCCACCTTCCGGGACACTGGAAACACCATATATTTT
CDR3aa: CATFRDTGNTIYF

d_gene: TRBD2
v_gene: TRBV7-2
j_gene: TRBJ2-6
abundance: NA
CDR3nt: TGTGCCAGCAGCTTAGGTCTAGCGGGACGAGGGGCCAACGTCCTGACTTTC
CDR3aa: CASSLGLAGRGANVLTF

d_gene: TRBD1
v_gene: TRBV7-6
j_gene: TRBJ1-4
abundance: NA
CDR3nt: TGTGCCAGCAGCGTTACGACAGGGCTAAGCGAAAAACTGTTTTTT
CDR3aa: CASSVTTGLSEKLFF

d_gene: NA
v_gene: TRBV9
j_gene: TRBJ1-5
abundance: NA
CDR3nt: TGTGCCAGCAGCACCCGGGGGGACAATCAGCCCCAGCATTTT
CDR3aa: CASSTRGDNQPQHF

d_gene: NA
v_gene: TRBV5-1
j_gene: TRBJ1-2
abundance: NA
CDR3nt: TGCGCCAGCAGCTTGGAGGGGGATTATGGCTACACCTTC
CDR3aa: CASSLEGDYGYTF

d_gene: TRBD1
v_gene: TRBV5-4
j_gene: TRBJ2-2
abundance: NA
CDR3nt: TGTGCCAGCAGGGGACAGGGCGACACCGGGGAGCTGTTTTTT
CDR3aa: CASRGQGDTGELFF

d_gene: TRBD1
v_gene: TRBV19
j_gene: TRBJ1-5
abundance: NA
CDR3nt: TGTGCCAGTAGTGTGACAGGGGGGATACAGCCCCAGCATTTT
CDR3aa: CASSVTGGIQPQHF

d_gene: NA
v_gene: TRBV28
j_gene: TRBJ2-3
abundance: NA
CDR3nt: TGTGCCAGCAGTTTAGAGCAGGGCCCCACAGATACGCAGTATTTT
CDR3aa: CASSLEQGPTDTQYF

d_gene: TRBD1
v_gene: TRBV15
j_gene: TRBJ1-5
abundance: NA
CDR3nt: TGTGCCACCAGCAGAGGGGGGACAGGGAGCAATCAGCCCCAGCATTTT
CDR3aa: CATSRGGTGSNQPQHF

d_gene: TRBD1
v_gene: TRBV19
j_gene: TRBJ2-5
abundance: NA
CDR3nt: TGTGCCAGTAGTGCGACAGGGGTGCCGGAGACCCAGTACTTC
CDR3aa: CASSATGVPETQYF

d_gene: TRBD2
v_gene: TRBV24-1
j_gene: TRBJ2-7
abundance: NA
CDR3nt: TGTGCCACCAGTGTGCGGACTAGCGGGAGGAGGTTAAGCTACGAGCAGTACTTC
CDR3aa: CATSVRTSGRRLSYEQYF

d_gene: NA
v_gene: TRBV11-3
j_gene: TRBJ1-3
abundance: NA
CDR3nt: TGTGCCAGCAGCAGGGGTGAGGCCGGCTCTGGAAACACCATATATTTT
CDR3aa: CASSRGEAGSGNTIYF